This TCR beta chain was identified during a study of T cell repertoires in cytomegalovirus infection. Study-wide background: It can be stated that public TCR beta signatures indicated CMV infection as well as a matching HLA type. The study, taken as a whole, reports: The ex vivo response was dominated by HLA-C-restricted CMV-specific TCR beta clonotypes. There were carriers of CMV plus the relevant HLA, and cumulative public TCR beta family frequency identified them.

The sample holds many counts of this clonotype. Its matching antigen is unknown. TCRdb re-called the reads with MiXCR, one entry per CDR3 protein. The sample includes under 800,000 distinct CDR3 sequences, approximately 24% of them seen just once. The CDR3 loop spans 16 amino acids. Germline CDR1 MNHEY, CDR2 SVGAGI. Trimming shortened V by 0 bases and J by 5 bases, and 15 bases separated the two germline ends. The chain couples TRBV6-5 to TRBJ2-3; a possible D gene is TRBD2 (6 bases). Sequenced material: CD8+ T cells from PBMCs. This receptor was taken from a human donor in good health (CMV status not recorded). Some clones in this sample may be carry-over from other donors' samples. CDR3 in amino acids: CASSYSRRGTLDTQYF. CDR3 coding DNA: TGTGCCAGCAGTTACTCGAGGAGGGGTACGTTAGATACGCAGTATTTT.